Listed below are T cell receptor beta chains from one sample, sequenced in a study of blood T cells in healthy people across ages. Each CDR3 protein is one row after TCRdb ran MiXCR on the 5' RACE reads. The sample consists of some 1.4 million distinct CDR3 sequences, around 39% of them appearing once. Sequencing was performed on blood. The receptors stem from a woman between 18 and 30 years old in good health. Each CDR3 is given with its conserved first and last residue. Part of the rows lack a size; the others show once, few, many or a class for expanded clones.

cdr3_aa: CASSRFSGANVLTF
clone_size: few
v_call: TRBV11-2
j_call: TRBJ2-6

cdr3_aa: CASSFLAGSTDTQYF
clone_size: many
v_call: TRBV7-9
j_call: TRBJ2-3

cdr3_aa: CASSNWLTGGNTEAFF
clone_size: few
v_call: TRBV27
j_call: TRBJ1-1

cdr3_aa: CASSPGTEPSYEQYF
clone_size: NA
v_call: TRBV28
j_call: TRBJ2-7

cdr3_aa: CASSWDISGEQYF
clone_size: few
v_call: TRBV13
j_call: TRBJ2-7

cdr3_aa: CASSGQGDEQFF
clone_size: NA
v_call: TRBV2
j_call: TRBJ2-1

cdr3_aa: CASDRGDSGANVLTF
clone_size: NA
v_call: TRBV5-1
j_call: TRBJ2-6

cdr3_aa: CASSPNPGTDTQYF
clone_size: NA
v_call: TRBV3-1
j_call: TRBJ2-3

cdr3_aa: CASSQGTGGFTDTQYF
clone_size: NA
v_call: TRBV4-2
j_call: TRBJ2-3

cdr3_aa: CASSRSFDRASQPQHF
clone_size: NA
v_call: TRBV27
j_call: TRBJ1-5

cdr3_aa: CASSPASPAEAFF
clone_size: NA
v_call: TRBV11-2
j_call: TRBJ1-1

cdr3_aa: CASSLPGGYGYTF
clone_size: many
v_call: TRBV12-3/TRBV12-4
j_call: TRBJ1-2

cdr3_aa: CASSYPAGGYEQYF
clone_size: NA
v_call: TRBV6-6
j_call: TRBJ2-7

cdr3_aa: CASSIGTGSGAETQYF
clone_size: NA
v_call: TRBV5-1
j_call: TRBJ2-3